Listed here are 20 T cell receptor beta chains from one sample, sequenced in a study of blood T cell repertoires in COVID-19. Clones were read by immunoSEQ multiplex PCR, and TCRdb kept only the in-frame ones, dropping some. This sample has 200,000 to 300,000 clones; 75% to 85% occur once, and the top ten carry less than 6.5%. Sequencing used peripheral blood. The receptor set was obtained from a human donor in a cohort sampled during active COVID-19.

The chain links TRBV11-1 to TRBJ2-7; tentatively, D is TRBD1 (6 bases). Germline V gene sequence: CDR1 SGHAT, CDR2 FQDESV (reference sequence). The CDR3 runs 16 residues. V was cut by 4 bases and J by 1 base, with 17 bases left in between. In DNA, the CDR3 is TGTGCCAGCAGCTCCCCGGGACATTCGGGGTCCTACGAGCAGTACTTC. Its translation is CASSSPGHSGSYEQYF.

This sequence joins TRBV2 and TRBJ2-7, with 7 bases identical to TRBD2. CDR1 is SNHLY and CDR2 is FYNNEI in the germline V gene. V trimming: 5 bases; J trimming: 1 base; junction bases outside the gene matches: 14. The CDR3 has 17 amino acids. Here the CDR3 reads CASSFPASGGASYEQYF. The CDR3 DNA reads TGTGCCAGCAGTTTCCCAGCTAGCGGAGGGGCTTCCTACGAGCAGTACTTC. The full variable domain, completed using reference TRBV2 and TRBJ2-7, is EPEVTQTPSHQVTQMGQEVILRCVPISNHLYFYWYRQILGQKVEFLVSFYNNEISEKSEIFDDQFSVERPDGSNFTLKIRSTKLEDSAMYFCASSFPASGGASYEQYFGPGTRLTVT.

V usage is TRBV27 and J usage is TRBJ2-5; perhaps TRBD2 as D (6 bases). V was cut by 5 bases and J by 0 bases, with 16 bases left in between. The CDR3 totals 16 residues. The V gene's germline CDR1 is MNHEY and CDR2 SMNVEV (reference sequence). CDR3 in DNA: TGTGCCAGCAGTAAGTTCGGGGGAACCGACCAAGAGACCCAGTACTTC. This codes for CASSKFGGTDQETQYF.

CDR3 DNA: TGTGCCAGCAGCCCCAGCGGGACCGTGGGGTCAGATACGCAGTATTTT. Translated, it gives CASSPSGTVGSDTQYF. The V and J genes are TRBV9 and TRBJ2-3; 7 bases match TRBD2. The CDR3 runs 16 residues. V was pared by 4 bases and J by 4 bases, with 12 bases of the junction left unmatched. Germline V gene sequence: CDR1 SGDLS, CDR2 YYNGEE.

This clone appeared once. The J gene is TRBJ2-2, the V gene TRBV5-4, with 13 bases aligning to TRBD2. The germline gives CDR1 SGHNT, CDR2 YYREEE (reference sequence). Germline trimming cut 5 bases from V and 7 bases from J; bases unmatched to any gene: 8. The CDR3 runs 16 residues. The CDR3 sequence: CASRLTSGGKDGELFF. CDR3 sequence (DNA): TGTGCCAGCAGACTGACTAGCGGGGGGAAGGACGGGGAGCTGTTTTTT.

The J gene is TRBJ2-6, the V gene TRBV5-8; 8 bases align to TRBD2. The junction had 13 bases not matched to a gene; V was cut back by 7 bases and J by 4 bases. The CDR3 length is 17 residues. Germline V gene data show CDR1 as SGHTS and CDR2 as YDEGEE. The CDR3 protein is CASGLGRVGAGANVLTF. The CDR3 bases are TGTGCCAGCGGCCTCGGGAGGGTAGGAGCGGGGGCCAACGTCCTGACTTTC.

A single count supports this clone. The chain links TRBV3-1 (or the pseudogene TRBV3-2) to TRBJ2-7, with D unclear. V was cut by 2 bases and J by 4 bases, with 12 bases left in between. The CDR3 is 14 amino acids. From germline, CDR1 is LGHDT and CDR2 YNNKEL (reference sequence). The CDR3 loop is CASSQLSPSYEQYF. The DNA of the CDR3 is TGTGCCAGCAGCCAACTATCCCCTTCTTACGAGCAGTACTTC.

V is TRBV27 and J is TRBJ2-5, with 13 positions matching TRBD2. The CDR3 has 15 residues. Per germline, CDR1 MNHEY and CDR2 SMNVEV (reference sequence). V lost 6 bases, J lost 4 bases, and 5 bases stayed unmatched. The CDR3 loop reads CASSTSGRAGETQYF. CDR3 nucleotides: TGTGCCAGCAGCACTAGCGGGAGGGCCGGAGAGACCCAGTACTTC.

This clone was counted at least ten times. The chain employs TRBV6-5 and TRBJ2-2, with 8 nucleotides matching TRBD1. CDR1 and CDR2 (germline): MNHEY, SVGAGI. The junction had 4 bases not matched to a gene; V was cut back by 7 bases and J by 3 bases. The CDR3 loop spans 14 amino acids. CDR3: CASTSTGDTGELFF. The CDR3 nucleotides read TGTGCCAGCACTTCGACAGGGGACACCGGGGAGCTGTTTTTT.

This chain uses TRBV9 with TRBJ2-7, with D uncertain. Trimming stripped 0 bases from V and 5 bases from J, with 15 bases between. The CDR3 is 15 amino acids. Germline V gene sequence: CDR1 SGDLS, CDR2 YYNGEE. The CDR3 reads CASSVGTLSSHEQYF. CDR3 sequence (DNA): TGTGCCAGCAGCGTAGGTACTCTTAGTTCCCACGAGCAGTACTTC.

This chain joins TRBV3-1 (or the pseudogene TRBV3-2) and TRBJ1-6; D is uncertain. CDR3 length equals 13 residues. Per the germline V gene, CDR1 is LGHDT and CDR2 is YNNKEL (reference sequence). V was pared by 5 bases and J by 14 bases, with 16 bases between. CDR3 protein: CASSSRLEPTLHF. CDR3 DNA: TGTGCCAGCAGCTCAAGATTAGAACCGACCCTCCACTTT.

This rearrangement joins TRBV30 to TRBJ2-5, with TRBD2 matching over 7 bases. After removal of 2 bases from V and 5 bases from J, the junction contained 14 bases not matched to a gene. Germline assignment: CDR1 GTSNPN and CDR2 SVGIG (reference sequence). The CDR3 runs to 16 residues. CDR3 residues: CAWSLGLAVRGETQYF. CDR3 nucleotides: TGTGCCTGGAGTCTCGGGCTAGCGGTCCGGGGGGAGACCCAGTACTTC.

This chain links TRBV24-1 with TRBJ2-1, with 8 bases fitting TRBD2. CDR1 and CDR2 from the germline V gene are KGHDR and SFDVKD. This CDR3 comprises 17 residues. The junction had 9 bases not matched to a gene; V was cut back by 5 bases and J by 1 base. In nucleotides, the CDR3 is TGTGCCACCAGTGGTCCTTCGGAGCGGGAGTCCTACAATGAGCAGTTCTTC. It codes for CATSGPSERESYNEQFF.

The chain has TRBV30 and TRBJ1-1, with a tentative D call TRBD1 (5 bases). The CDR3 contains 15 residues. V lost 1 base and J lost 10, with 22 bases in between. Germline V gene data show CDR1 as GTSNPN and CDR2 as SVGIG (reference sequence). The CDR3 DNA reads as TGTGCCTGGAGTGCCACCCATGAAGGGGCGAGAGCAGCTTTCTTT. This translates into CAWSATHEGARAAFF.

The chain uses TRBV7-2 and TRBJ2-7, with D uncertain. Germline V gene data show CDR1 as SGHTA and CDR2 as FQGNSA. The CDR3 contains 14 residues. V lost 1 base, J lost 7 bases, and 14 bases lay in between. CDR3 nucleotides: TGTGCCAGCAGCTTAGATCCCTCCGTGCGGGAGCAGTACTTC. Its translation is CASSLDPSVREQYF.

The genes are TRBV9 and TRBJ1-3; D perhaps matches TRBD1 (5 bases). The CDR3 has 15 amino acids. Trimming took off 2 bases at V and 0 bases at J, with 9 bases between the two ends. The germline V gene has CDR1 SGDLS and CDR2 YYNGEE. CDR3 sequence (DNA): TGTGCCAGCAGCGTCGGGGGTCTCTCTGGAAACACCATATATTTT. It encodes CASSVGGLSGNTIYF.

The V and J genes are TRBV2 and TRBJ2-4; 9 nucleotides align to TRBD1. The CDR3 consists of 14 residues. J was trimmed by 8 bases and V by 8 bases; bases with no gene match: 10. CDR1 is SNHLY, CDR2 FYNNEI, per germline. The CDR3 protein is CASGLQGAMHIQYF. The CDR3 DNA reads TGTGCCAGCGGATTACAGGGGGCGATGCACATTCAGTACTTC.

V gene TRBV5-1 combines with J gene TRBJ2-2; TRBD2 matches at 11 bases. CDR1 and CDR2 from the germline V gene are SGHRS and YFSETQ. CDR3 length: 18 amino acids. Losses at the gene ends were 5 bases for V and 7 bases for J; bases not matched to a gene: 16. This CDR3 is CASRLTGTSGFLGGELFF. In DNA, the CDR3 is TGCGCCAGCAGGCTGACCGGGACTAGCGGCTTCCTGGGCGGGGAGCTGTTTTTT.

This clone was counted a few times. The gene calls are TRBV11-2 and TRBJ2-1; 8 bases map to TRBD2. CDR1 and CDR2 from the germline V gene are SGHAT and FQNNGV. With V trimmed by 5 bases and J by 9 bases, 15 bases remained unmatched. The CDR3 contains 16 residues. DNA for the CDR3: TGTGCCAGCAGCCCAGCGGGAGCTGTTACCGTCGGTGAGCAGTTCTTC. Protein sequence: CASSPAGAVTVGEQFF.

V is TRBV7-8 and J is TRBJ2-5; TRBD1 might be the D (6 bases). The CDR3 totals 16 residues. Germline V gene sequence: CDR1 SGHVS, CDR2 FQNEAQ. V gave up 3 bases and J gave up 3 bases, with 17 bases separating them. CDR3 bases: TGTGCCAGCAGCTTCGGACAGTCCACGTCGGAAGAGACCCAGTACTTC. The encoded protein is CASSFGQSTSEETQYF. Full variable domain (outside the CDR3, taken from reference TRBV7-8 and TRBJ2-5): GAGVSQSPRYKVAKRGQDVALRCDPISGHVSLFWYQQALGQGPEFLTYFQNEAQLDKSGLPSDRFFAERPEGSVSTLKIQRTQQEDSAVYLCASSFGQSTSEETQYFGPGTRLLVL.